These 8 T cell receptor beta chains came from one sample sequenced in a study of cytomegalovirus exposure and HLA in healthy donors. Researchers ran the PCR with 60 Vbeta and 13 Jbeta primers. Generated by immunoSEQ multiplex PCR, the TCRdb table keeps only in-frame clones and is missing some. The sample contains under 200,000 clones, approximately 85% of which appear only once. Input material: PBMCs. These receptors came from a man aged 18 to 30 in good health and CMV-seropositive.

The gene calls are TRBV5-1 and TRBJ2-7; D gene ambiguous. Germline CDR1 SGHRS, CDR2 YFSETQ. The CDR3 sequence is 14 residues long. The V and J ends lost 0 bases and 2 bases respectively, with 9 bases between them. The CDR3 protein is CASSLAGEAYEQYF. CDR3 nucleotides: TGCGCCAGCAGCTTGGCAGGCGAAGCCTACGAGCAGTACTTC.

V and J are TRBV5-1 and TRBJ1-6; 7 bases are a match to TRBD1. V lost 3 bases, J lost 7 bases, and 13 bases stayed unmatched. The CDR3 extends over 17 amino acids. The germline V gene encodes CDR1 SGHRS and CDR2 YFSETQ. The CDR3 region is CASSSGTVQSRNSPLHF. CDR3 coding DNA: TGCGCCAGCAGCTCCGGGACAGTGCAGTCCAGGAATTCACCCCTCCACTTT.

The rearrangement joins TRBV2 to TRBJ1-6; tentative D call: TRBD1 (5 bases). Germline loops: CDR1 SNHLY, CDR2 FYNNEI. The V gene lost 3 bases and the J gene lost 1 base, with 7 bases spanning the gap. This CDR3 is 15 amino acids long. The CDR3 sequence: CASSEGGSYNSPLHF. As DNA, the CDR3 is TGTGCCAGCAGTGAGGGGGGATCCTATAATTCACCCCTCCACTTT.

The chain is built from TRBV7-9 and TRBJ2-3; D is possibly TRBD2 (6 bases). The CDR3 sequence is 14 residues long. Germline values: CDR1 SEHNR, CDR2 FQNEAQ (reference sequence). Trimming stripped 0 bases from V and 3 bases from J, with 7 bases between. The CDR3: CASSLAGGTDTQYF. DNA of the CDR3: TGTGCCAGCAGCTTAGCGGGGGGAACAGATACGCAGTATTTT.

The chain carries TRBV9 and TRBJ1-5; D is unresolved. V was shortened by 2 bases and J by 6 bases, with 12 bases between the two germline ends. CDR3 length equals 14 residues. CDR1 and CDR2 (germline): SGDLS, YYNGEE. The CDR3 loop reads CASSVGGSGQPQHF. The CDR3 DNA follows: TGTGCCAGCAGCGTCGGAGGGTCGGGTCAGCCCCAGCATTTT.

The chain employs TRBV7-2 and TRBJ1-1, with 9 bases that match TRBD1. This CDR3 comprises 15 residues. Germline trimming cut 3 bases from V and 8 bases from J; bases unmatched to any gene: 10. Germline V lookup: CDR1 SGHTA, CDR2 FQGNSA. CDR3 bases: TGTGCCAGCAGCTTTCTGGGACAGGGCATATCAGAAGCTTTCTTT. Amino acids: CASSFLGQGISEAFF.

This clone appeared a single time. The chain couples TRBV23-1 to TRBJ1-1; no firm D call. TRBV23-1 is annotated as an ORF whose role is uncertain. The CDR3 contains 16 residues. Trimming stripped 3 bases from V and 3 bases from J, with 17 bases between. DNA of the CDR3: TGCGCCAGCAGTCAGCCCAAGGGAGGGCCGGACACTGAAGCTTTCTTT. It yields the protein CASSQPKGGPDTEAFF.

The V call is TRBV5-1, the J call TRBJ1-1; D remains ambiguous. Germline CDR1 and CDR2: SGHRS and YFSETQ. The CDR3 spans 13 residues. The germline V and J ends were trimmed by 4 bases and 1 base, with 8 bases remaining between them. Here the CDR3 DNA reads TGCGCCAGCAGCACCCGGGGGAACACTGAAGCTTTCTTT. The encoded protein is CASSTRGNTEAFF. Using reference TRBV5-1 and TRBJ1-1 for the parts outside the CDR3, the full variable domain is KAGVTQTPRYLIKTRGQQVTLSCSPISGHRSVSWYQQTPGQGLQFLFEYFSETQRNKGNFPGRFSGRQFSNSRSEMNVSTLELGDSALYLCASSTRGNTEAFFGQGTRLTVV.